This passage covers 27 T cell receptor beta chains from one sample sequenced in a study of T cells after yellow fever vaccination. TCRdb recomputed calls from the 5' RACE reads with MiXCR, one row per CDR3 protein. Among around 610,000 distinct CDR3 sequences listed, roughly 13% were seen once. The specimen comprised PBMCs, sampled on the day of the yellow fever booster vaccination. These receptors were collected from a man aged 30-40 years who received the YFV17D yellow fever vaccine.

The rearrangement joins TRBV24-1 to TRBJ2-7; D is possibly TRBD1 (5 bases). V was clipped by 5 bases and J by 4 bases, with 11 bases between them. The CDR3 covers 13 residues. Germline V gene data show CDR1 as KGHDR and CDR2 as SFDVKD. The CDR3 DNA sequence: TGTGCCACCAGTGGAGACAGCTCTTACGAGCAGTACTTC. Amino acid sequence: CATSGDSSYEQYF.

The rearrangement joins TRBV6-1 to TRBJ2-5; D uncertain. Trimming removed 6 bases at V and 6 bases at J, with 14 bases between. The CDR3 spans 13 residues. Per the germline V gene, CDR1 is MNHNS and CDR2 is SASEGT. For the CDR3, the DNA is TGTGCCAGCAGCCCCGCGGTAGGCAAGACCCAGTACTTC. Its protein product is CASSPAVGKTQYF.

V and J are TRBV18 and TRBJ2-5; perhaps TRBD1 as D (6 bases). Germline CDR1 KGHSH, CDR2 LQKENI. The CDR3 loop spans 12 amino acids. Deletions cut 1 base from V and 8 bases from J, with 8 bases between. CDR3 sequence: CASSPLQGTQYF. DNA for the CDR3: TGTGCCAGCTCACCACTACAGGGAACCCAGTACTTC.

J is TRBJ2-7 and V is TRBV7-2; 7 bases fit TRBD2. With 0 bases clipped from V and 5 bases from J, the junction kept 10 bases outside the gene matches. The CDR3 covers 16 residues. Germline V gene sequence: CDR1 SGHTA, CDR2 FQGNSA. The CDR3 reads CASSLALGLVPDEQYF. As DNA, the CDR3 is TGTGCCAGCAGCTTAGCCCTTGGACTAGTTCCAGACGAGCAGTACTTC.

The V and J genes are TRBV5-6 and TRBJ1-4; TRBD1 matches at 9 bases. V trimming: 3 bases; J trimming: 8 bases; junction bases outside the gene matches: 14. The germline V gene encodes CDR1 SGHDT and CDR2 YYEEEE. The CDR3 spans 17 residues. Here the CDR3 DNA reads TGTGCCAGCAGCTCGGGGACAGGGCTGACATTAGGAGAAAAACTGTTTTTT. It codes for CASSSGTGLTLGEKLFF.

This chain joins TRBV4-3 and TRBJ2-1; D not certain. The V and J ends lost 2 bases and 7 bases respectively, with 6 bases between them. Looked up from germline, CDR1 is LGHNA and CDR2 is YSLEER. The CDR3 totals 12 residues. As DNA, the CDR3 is TGCGCCAGCAGCCAAATGGGTAATGAGCAGTTCTTC. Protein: CASSQMGNEQFF.

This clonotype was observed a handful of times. CDR3 sequence reads: CASSHGTGLQYF. DNA of the CDR3: TGCGCCAGCAGCCACGGGACAGGTCTTCAGTACTTC. This sequence joins TRBV4-3 and TRBJ2-4, with TRBD1 matching over 8 bases. The CDR3 contains 12 residues. CDR1 is LGHNA, CDR2 YSLEER, per germline. Trimming cost V 3 bases and J 11 bases; bases outside gene matches: 3.

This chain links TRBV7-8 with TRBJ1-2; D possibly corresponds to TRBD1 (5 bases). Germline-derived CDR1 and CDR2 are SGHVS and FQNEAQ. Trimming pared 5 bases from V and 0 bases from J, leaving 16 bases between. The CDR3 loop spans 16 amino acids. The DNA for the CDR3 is TGTGCCAGCAGCAAAGTTTGGGACGGATCTAACTATGGCTACACCTTC. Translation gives CASSKVWDGSNYGYTF.

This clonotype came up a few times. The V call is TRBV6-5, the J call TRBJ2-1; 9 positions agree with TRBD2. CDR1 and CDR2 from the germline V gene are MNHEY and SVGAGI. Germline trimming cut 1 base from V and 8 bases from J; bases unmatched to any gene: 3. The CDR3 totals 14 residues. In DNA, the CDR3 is TGTGCCAGCAGTTACTTTAGCGGGAGCGATGAGCAGTTCTTC. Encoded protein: CASSYFSGSDEQFF.

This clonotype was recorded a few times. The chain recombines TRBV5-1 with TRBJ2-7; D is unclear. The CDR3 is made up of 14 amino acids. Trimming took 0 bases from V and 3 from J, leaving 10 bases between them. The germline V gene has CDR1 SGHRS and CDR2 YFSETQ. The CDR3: CASSLVSPNYEQYF. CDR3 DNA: TGCGCCAGCAGCTTGGTGAGCCCAAACTACGAGCAGTACTTC.

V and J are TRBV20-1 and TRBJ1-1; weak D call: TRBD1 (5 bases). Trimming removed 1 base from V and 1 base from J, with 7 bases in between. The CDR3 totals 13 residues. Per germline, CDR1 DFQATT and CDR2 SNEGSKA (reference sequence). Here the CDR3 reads CSARAGGNTEAFF. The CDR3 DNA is TGCAGTGCTAGAGCCGGGGGGAACACTGAAGCTTTCTTT.

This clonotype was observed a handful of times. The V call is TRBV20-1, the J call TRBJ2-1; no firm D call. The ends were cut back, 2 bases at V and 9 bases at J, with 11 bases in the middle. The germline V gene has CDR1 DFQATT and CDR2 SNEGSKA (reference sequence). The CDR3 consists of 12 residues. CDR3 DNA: TGCAGTGCTAGAATTCTCAGTGTTGAGCAGTTCTTC. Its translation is CSARILSVEQFF.

The CDR3 reads CASSQSGNTEAFF. CDR3 DNA sequence: TGTGCCAGCAGCCAAAGCGGGAACACTGAAGCTTTCTTT. The rearrangement links TRBV3-1 to TRBJ1-1; D remains unclear. The CDR3 runs to 13 residues. V was shortened by 2 bases and J by 1 base, with 5 bases between the two germline ends. Per germline, CDR1 LGHDT and CDR2 YNNKEL (reference sequence).

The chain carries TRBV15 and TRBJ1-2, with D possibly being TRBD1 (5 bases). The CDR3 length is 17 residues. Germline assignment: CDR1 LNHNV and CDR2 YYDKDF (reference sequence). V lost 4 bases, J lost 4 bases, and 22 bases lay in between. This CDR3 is CATSNRVGRKVTYGYTF. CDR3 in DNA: TGTGCCACCAGCAACAGAGTGGGACGGAAGGTTACCTATGGCTACACCTTC.

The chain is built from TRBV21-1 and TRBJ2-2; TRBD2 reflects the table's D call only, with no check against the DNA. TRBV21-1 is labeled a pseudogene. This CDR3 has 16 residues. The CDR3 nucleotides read TGTGCCAGCAGCAAATCCCTAGCGGGAGCAACCGGGGAGCTGTTTTTT. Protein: CASSKSLAGATGELFF.

The CDR3 protein is CASSQDHGEQYF. In DNA, the CDR3 is TGCGCCAGCAGCCAAGATCACGGCGAGCAGTACTTC. This chain links TRBV4-3 with TRBJ2-7; D is unresolved. V was shortened by 0 bases and J by 6 bases, with 6 bases between the two germline ends. The CDR3 contains 12 residues. Germline V gives CDR1 LGHNA, CDR2 YSLEER.

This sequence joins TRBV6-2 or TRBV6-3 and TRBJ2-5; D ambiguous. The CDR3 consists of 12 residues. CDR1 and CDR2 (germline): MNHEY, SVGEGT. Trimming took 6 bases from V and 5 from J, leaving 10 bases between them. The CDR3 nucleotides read TGTGCCAGCAGAAGATTTGAGGAGACCCAGTACTTC. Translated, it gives CASRRFEETQYF.

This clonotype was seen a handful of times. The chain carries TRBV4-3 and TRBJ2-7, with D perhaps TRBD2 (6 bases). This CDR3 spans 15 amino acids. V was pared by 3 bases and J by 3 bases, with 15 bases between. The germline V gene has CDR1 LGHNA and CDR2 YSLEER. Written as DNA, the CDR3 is TGCGCCAGCAGCCAGGGGCCAACCGGGGGCTACGAGCAGTACTTC. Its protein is CASSQGPTGGYEQYF.

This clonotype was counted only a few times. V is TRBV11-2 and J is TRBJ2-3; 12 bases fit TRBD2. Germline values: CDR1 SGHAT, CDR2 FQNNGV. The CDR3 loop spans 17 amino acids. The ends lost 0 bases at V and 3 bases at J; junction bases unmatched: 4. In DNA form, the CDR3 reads TGTGCCAGCAGCTTAGAACTAGCGGGAGGTTCGACAGATACGCAGTATTTT. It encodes CASSLELAGGSTDTQYF.

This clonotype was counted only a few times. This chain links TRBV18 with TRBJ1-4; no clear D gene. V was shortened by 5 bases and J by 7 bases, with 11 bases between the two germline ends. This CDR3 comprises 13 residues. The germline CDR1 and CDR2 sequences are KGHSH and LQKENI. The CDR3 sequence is CASSDSQAEKLFF. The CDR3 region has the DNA TGTGCCAGCTCAGATTCGCAGGCTGAAAAACTGTTTTTT.

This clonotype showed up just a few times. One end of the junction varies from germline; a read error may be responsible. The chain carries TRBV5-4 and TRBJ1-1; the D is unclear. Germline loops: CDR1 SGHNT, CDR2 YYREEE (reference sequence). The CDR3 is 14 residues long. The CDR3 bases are TGTGCCAGCAGCCACCCGGGAGGGAACGCTGAAGCTTTCTTT. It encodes CASSHPGGNAEAFF.

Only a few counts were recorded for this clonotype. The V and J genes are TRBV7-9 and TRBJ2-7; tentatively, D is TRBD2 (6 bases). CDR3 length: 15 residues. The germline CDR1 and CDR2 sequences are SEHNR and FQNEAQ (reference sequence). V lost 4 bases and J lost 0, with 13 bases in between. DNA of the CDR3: TGTGCCAGCAGCTCCGGCGCGGGAAGCTCCTACGAGCAGTACTTC. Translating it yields CASSSGAGSSYEQYF.

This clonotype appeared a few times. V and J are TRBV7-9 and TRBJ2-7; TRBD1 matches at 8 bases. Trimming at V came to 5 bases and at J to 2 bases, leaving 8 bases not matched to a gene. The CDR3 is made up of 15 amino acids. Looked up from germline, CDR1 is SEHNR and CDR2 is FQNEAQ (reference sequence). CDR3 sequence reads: CASSAWTGPAYEQYF. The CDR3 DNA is TGTGCCAGCAGCGCATGGACAGGGCCCGCCTACGAGCAGTACTTC. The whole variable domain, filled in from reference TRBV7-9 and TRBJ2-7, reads DTGVSQNPRHKITKRGQNVTFRCDPISEHNRLYWYRQTLGQGPEFLTYFQNEAQLEKSRLLSDRFSAERPKGSFSTLEIQRTEQGDSAMYLCASSAWTGPAYEQYFGPGTRLTVT.

The CDR3 sequence is CASSGPGLADHTQYF. The CDR3 DNA reads as TGTGCCAGTAGCGGACCGGGACTAGCGGACCATACGCAGTATTTT. The chain couples TRBV19 to TRBJ2-3, with 11 bases aligning to TRBD2. There are 15 residues in the CDR3. With V trimmed by 6 bases and J by 7 bases, 9 bases remained unmatched. CDR1 LNHDA and CDR2 SQIVND come from the germline V gene (reference sequence).

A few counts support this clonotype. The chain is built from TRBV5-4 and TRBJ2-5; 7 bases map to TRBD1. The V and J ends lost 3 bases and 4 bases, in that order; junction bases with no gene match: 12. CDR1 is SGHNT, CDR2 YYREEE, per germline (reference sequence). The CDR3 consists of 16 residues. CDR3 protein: CASSSRQGSQGETQYF. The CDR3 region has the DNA TGTGCCAGCAGCTCTCGACAGGGATCTCAGGGAGAGACCCAGTACTTC.

As DNA, the CDR3 is TGCGCCAGCAGCTTGGGAACTACCGAGCAGTACTTC. This gives the protein CASSLGTTEQYF. V usage is TRBV5-1 and J usage is TRBJ2-7, with D unclear. The CDR3 contains 12 residues. The germline CDR1 and CDR2 sequences are SGHRS and YFSETQ. V was clipped by 0 bases and J by 6 bases, with 7 bases between them.

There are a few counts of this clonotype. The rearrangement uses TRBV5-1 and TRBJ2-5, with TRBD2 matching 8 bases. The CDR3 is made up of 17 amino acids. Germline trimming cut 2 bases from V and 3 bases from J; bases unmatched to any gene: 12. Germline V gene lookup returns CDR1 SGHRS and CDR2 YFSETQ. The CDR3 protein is CASSFARGGLDKETQYF. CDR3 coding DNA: TGCGCCAGCAGCTTCGCTAGAGGGGGACTAGACAAAGAGACCCAGTACTTC.